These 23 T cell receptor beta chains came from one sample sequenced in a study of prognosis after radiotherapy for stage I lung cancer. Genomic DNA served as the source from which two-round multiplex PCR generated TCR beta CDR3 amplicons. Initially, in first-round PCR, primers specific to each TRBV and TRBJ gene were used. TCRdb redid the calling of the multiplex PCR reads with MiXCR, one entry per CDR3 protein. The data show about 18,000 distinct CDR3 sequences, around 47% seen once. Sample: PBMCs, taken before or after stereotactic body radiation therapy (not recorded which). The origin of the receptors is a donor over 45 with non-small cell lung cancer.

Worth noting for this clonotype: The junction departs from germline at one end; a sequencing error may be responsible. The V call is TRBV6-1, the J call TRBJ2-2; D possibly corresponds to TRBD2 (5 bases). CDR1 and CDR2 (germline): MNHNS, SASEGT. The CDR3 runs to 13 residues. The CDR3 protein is CASSKTRSGELFF. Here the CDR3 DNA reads TGCGCCAGCAGCAAAACTAGATCTGGGGAGCTGTTTTTT.

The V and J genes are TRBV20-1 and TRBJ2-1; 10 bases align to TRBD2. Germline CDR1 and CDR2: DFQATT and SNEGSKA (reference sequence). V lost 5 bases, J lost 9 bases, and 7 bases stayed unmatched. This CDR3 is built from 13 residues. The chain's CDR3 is CSAAIAGGGEQFF. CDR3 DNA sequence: TGCAGTGCTGCTATAGCGGGAGGCGGTGAGCAGTTCTTC.

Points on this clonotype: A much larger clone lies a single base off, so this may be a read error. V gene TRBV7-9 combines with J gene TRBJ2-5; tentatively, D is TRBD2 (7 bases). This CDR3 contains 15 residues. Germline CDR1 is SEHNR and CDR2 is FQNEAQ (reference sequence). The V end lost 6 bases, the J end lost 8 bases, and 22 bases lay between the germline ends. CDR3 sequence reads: CASSGGAGARDTQYF. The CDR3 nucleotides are TGTGCCAGCAGTGGGGGCGCGGGGGCGAGGGATACCCAGTACTTC.

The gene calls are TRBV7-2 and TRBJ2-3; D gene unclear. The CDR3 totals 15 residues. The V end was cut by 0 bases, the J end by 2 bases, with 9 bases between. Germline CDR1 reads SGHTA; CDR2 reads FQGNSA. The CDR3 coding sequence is TGTGCCAGCAGCTTAGCGAGGCCACCCACAGATACGCAGTATTTT. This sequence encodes CASSLARPPTDTQYF.

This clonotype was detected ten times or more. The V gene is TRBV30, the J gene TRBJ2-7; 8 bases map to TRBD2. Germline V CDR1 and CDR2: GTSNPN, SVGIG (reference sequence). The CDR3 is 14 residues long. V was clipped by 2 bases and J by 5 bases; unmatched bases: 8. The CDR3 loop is CAWSYGGGENEQYF. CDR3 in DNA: TGTGCCTGGAGTTACGGGGGGGGCGAGAACGAGCAGTACTTC.

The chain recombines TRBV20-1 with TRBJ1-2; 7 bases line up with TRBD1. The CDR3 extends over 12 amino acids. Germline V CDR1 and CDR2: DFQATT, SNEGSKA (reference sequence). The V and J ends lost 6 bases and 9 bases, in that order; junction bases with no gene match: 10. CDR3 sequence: CSAPGQVYCYTF. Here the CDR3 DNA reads TGCAGTGCACCAGGACAGGTTTATTGCTACACCTTC.

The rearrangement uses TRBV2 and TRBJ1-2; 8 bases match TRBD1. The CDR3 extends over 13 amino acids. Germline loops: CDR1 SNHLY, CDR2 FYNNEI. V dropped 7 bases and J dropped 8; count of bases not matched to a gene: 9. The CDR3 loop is CASTGQGLGGYTF. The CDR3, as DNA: TGTGCCAGCACTGGACAGGGCCTAGGCGGCTACACCTTC.

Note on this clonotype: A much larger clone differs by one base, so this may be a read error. The chain's CDR3 is CIARDSGGLDSPPHF. As DNA, the CDR3 is TGCATTGCTAGAGATTCGGGGGGATTGGATTCACCCCCCCACTTT. The chain recombines TRBV20-1 with TRBJ1-6; the D gene is possibly TRBD1 (5 bases). This CDR3 has 15 amino acids. Per the germline V gene, CDR1 is DFQATT and CDR2 is SNEGSKA (reference sequence).

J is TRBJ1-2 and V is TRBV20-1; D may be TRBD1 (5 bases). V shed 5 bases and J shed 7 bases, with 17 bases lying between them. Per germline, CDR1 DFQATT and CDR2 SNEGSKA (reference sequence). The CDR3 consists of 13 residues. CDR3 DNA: TGCAGTGCTTCGACCCAGGGACGAAGTGGCTACACCTTC. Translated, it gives CSASTQGRSGYTF.

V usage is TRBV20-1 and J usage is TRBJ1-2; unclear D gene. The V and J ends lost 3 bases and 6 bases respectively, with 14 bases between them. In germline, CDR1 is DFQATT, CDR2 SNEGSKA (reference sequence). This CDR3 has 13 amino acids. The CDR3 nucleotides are TGCAGTGCTAGCGCAGTGGTCGGCAATGGCTACACCTTC. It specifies CSASAVVGNGYTF.

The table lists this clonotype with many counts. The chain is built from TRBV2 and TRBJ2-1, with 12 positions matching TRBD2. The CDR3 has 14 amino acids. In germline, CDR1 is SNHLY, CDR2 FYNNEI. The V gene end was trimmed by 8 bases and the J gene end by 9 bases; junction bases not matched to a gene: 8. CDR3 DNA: TGTGCCAGCCACCGACTAGCGGGAGAGGGTGAGCAGTTCTTC. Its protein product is CASHRLAGEGEQFF.

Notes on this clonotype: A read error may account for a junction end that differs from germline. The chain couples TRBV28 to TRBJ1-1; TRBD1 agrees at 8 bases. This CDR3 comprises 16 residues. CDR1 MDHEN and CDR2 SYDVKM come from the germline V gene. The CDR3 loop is CASSSLDRELNTESFF. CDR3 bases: TGTGCCAGCAGCTCTCTGGACAGGGAGTTAAACACTGAATCTTTCTTT.

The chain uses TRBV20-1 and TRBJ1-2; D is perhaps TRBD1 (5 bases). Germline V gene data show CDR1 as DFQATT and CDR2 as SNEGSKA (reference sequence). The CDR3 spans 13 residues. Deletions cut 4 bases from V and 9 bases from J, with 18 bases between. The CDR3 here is CSAILRDGESYTF. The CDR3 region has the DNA TGCAGTGCTATACTACGGGACGGGGAGAGCTACACCTTC.

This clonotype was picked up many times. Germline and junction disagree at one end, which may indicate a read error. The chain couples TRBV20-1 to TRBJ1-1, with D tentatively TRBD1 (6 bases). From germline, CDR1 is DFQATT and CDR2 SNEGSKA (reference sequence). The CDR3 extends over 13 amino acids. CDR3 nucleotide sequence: TGCAGTGCTAGAGATGACAGGAACGCTGAAGCTTTCTTT. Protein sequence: CSARDDRNAEAFF.

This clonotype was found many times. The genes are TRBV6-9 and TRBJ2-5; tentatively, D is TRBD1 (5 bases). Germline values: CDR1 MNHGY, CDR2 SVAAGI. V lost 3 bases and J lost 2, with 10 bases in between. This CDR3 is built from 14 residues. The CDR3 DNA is TGTGCCAGCAGTTACTCTCGGACACAAGAGACCCAGTACTTC. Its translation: CASSYSRTQETQYF.

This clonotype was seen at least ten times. In nucleotides, the CDR3 is TGCAGTGCTAAACAGGGCAGGCGAACCGGGGAGCTGTTTTTT. Protein product: CSAKQGRRTGELFF. The rearrangement uses TRBV20-1 and TRBJ2-2, with a weak D call TRBD1 (6 bases). Trimming pared 4 bases from V and 5 bases from J, leaving 14 bases between. Per the germline V gene, CDR1 is DFQATT and CDR2 is SNEGSKA (reference sequence). The CDR3 has 14 residues.

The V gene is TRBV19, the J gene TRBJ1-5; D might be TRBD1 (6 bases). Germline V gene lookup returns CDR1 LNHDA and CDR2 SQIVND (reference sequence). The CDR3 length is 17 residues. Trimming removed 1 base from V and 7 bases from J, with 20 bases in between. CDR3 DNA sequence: TGTGCCAGTAGTATAGTTCTTAGCAGGGGAATAGGGCAGCCCCAGCATTTT. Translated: CASSIVLSRGIGQPQHF.

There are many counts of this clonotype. The DNA for the CDR3 is TGTGCCAGCAGTTCACAGGGGCGCGCGGCTTTCTTT. Its protein is CASSSQGRAAFF. V is TRBV28 and J is TRBJ1-1; 7 bases match TRBD1. V dropped 4 bases and J dropped 11; count of bases not matched to a gene: 7. This CDR3 region has 12 residues. Germline V gene sequence: CDR1 MDHEN, CDR2 SYDVKM.

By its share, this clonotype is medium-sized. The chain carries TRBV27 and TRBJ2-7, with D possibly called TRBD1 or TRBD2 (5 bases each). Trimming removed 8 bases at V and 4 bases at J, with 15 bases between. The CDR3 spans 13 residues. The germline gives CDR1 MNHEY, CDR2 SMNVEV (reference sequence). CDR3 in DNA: TGTGCCAGCCCCGGGACGAGACCATACGAGCAGTACTTC. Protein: CASPGTRPYEQYF.

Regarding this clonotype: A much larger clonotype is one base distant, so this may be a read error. Here the CDR3 DNA reads TGTGCCAGCAGTAACCGGGACAGTGACCCACCCCGGGACTTC. It is translated as CASSNRDSDPPRDF. The chain carries TRBV6-2 or TRBV6-3 and TRBJ2-4; 7 bases fit TRBD1. Germline V gene sequence: CDR1 MNHEY, CDR2 SVGEGT. This CDR3 is built from 14 residues.

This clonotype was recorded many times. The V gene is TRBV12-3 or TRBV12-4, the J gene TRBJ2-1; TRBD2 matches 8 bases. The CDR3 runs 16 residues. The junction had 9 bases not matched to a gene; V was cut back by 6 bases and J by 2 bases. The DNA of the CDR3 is TGTGCCAGCAGCCGACCCGGCGGGGGGCCCTACAATGAGCAGTTCTTC. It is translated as CASSRPGGGPYNEQFF.

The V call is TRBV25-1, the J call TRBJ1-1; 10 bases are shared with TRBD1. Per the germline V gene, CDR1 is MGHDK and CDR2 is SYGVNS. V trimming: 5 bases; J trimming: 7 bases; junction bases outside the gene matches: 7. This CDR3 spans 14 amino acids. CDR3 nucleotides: TGTGCCAGCAGTAAGGGACAGGGGATAAGTGAAGCTTTCTTT. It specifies CASSKGQGISEAFF.

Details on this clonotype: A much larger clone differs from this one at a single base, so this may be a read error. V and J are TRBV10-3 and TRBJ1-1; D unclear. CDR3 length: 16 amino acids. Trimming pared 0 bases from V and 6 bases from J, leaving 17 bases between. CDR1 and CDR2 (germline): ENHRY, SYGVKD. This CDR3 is CAISESVGYKGAEAFF. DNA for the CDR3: TGTGCCATCAGTGAGTCGGTAGGTTATAAGGGTGCTGAAGCTTTCTTT.